Sequencing of this TCR beta chain was carried out in a study of shared clonotypes between healthy human individuals. CDR1 MNHEY and CDR2 SVGAGI come from the germline V gene. The junction had 8 bases not matched to a gene; V was cut back by 5 bases and J by 4 bases. This CDR3 comprises 15 residues. Overall study results and limits: The generation probabilities recorded for non-shared clonotypes fell below those of clonotypes shared by all four donors. Collection of samples was limited to blood; tissue repertoires likely differ.

Clones were read by immunoSEQ multiplex PCR, and TCRdb kept only the in-frame ones, dropping some. Of some 1,100,000 clones in the sample, 75% to 80% were seen once. Turning to this clone: The antigen remains unidentified.

Healthy HIV-negative adults with no recent acute infections or vaccinations were recruited as donors. The receptor comes from a man between 18 and 29 years old in good health. Some clones in this sample may be carry-over from other donors' samples. Source material: memory CD4+ T cells from PBMCs. Subset reported: CD45RA-negative fraction. The chain couples TRBV6-5 to TRBJ2-7; TRBD2 matches at 10 bases. CDR3 sequence (DNA): TGTGCCAGCAGTCAGCTAGCGGGAGTAGGTTACGAGCAGTACTTC. This encodes CASSQLAGVGYEQYF.